This T cell receptor (beta chain) was recorded in a study of cytomegalovirus exposure and HLA in healthy donors. Study-level information: Among the approximately 430 donors who were genotyped, approximately 83% fell in the genetic ancestry cluster that is associated with self-reported Caucasian donors. Findings of the study overall: Later analysis identified a missense DCLRE1C variant that was linked to TCR beta V- and J-gene trimming.

Germline lookup yields CDR1 MDHEN and CDR2 SYDVKM. V lost 6 bases, J lost 2 bases, and 16 bases lay in between. The CDR3 runs to 15 residues. Primers included in the PCR were 60 Vbeta and 13 Jbeta primers. TCRdb's copy holds only in-frame clones and misses some; the assay was immunoSEQ multiplex PCR. The sample lists 150,000 to 200,000 clones; 84% were seen once. It was healthy bone marrow donors who served as donors. Notes on this clone: What it binds is not known.

The sequence derives from a man in his fifties in good health and CMV-seropositive. The chain uses TRBV28 and TRBJ2-5; TRBD1 is a possible D gene (6 bases). Input material: PBMCs. The CDR3 nucleotides are TGTGCCAGCAGCCCCTTAGGGACATCTCAAGAGACCCAGTACTTC. It codes for CASSPLGTSQETQYF.